Listed below are T cell receptor beta chains from one sample, sequenced in a study of shared T cell receptors in the human thymus. Profiling relied on immunoSEQ multiplex PCR, and the TCRdb table lists in-frame clones only, not all of them. The sample consists of roughly 710,000 clones, 80% to 90% of them appearing once. The data were also submitted as part of a second study, on human thymus T cells.

The sample was thymocytes. These receptors were obtained from a girl younger than two with a congenital heart defect. CDR3s include the opening cysteine and the closing phenylalanine or tryptophan. The D gene is left open where the match is weak. A row's size may be missing; if present it is once, few, many or a size class.

TRBV5-6,NA,NA,TRBJ1-6,TGTGCCAGCAGCTTGGACAGTCGGAATTCACCCCTCCACTTT,CASSLDSRNSPLHF
TRBV6-1,NA,NA,TRBJ2-7,TGTGCCAGCAAATACTGGAGACAGAATGCCCACGAGCAGTACTTC,CASKYWRQNAHEQYF
TRBV9,NA,few,TRBJ1-4,TGTGCCAGCAGCCGAGGAGAGAGATCCGAAAAACTGTTTTTT,CASSRGERSEKLFF
TRBV5-1,NA,NA,TRBJ2-5,TGCGCCAGCAGCCCCGGAGAGACCCAGTACTTC,CASSPGETQYF
TRBV28,NA,NA,TRBJ2-1,TGTGCCAGCAGTTTATATGCCAGGGGCGGCCCCAATGAGCAGTTCTTC,CASSLYARGGPNEQFF
TRBV5-6,NA,NA,TRBJ1-3,TGTGCCAGCACCATCGGGAGACCTTTCTCTGGAAACACCATATATTTT,CASTIGRPFSGNTIYF
TRBV6-1,NA,NA,TRBJ1-1,TGTGCCAGCACCCTCGGGGGAGGAGCTTTCTTT,CASTLGGGAFF
TRBV27,NA,NA,TRBJ1-5,TGTGCCAGCAGTTTCAGGGAGGGTCAGCCCCAGCATTTT,CASSFREGQPQHF
TRBV30,TRBD1,NA,TRBJ1-5,TGTGCCTGGACTCCGGGACAGGGGTTTCAGCCCCAGCATTTT,CAWTPGQGFQPQHF
TRBV4-1,NA,NA,TRBJ2-7,TGCGCCAGCAGCCAAGGACTTAACAGGATTACCTACGAGCAGTACTTC,CASSQGLNRITYEQYF
TRBV5-5,TRBD1,few,TRBJ2-2,TGTGCCAGCAGCCCAAAGGGGACAGGGAGTTACACCGGGGAGCTGTTTTTT,CASSPKGTGSYTGELFF
TRBV6-5,NA,NA,TRBJ1-5,TGTGCCAGCAGGTCCTTAGAGCCCCCCAATCAGCCCCAGCATTTT,CASRSLEPPNQPQHF
TRBV6-6,TRBD2,NA,TRBJ2-1,TGTGCCAGCAGTTACGCTAGCGGGGTTCTTTACAATGAGCAGTTCTTC,CASSYASGVLYNEQFF
TRBV4-3,NA,NA,TRBJ1-1,TGCGCCAGCAGCCAAGATCGGGGGGGAGTTGAAGCTTTCTTT,CASSQDRGGVEAFF
TRBV7-8,TRBD2,NA,TRBJ2-1,TGTGCCAGCAGCACCGCGGGGGGCCCCATCTACAATGAGCAGTTCTTC,CASSTAGGPIYNEQFF
TRBV14,NA,NA,TRBJ1-1,TGTGCCAGCAGCCAAGTCCAATCGGAAATGGGGGCCTCTGAAGCTTTCTTT,CASSQVQSEMGASEAFF
TRBV7-9,NA,NA,TRBJ2-1,TGTGCCAGCAGTTTCGCGGCTGTGCGGCCCCGTTACAATGAGCAGTTCTTC,CASSFAAVRPRYNEQFF
TRBV12-5,NA,once,TRBJ2-1,TGTGCTAGTGGTTTGGTACCCCACCGACTAAATGAGCAGTTCTTC,CASGLVPHRLNEQFF
TRBV10-2,NA,few,TRBJ1-1,TGCGCCAGCATCCTCCTGGGGGGTGATACGACTGAAGCTTTCTTT,CASILLGGDTTEAFF
TRBV6-1,NA,NA,TRBJ2-1,TGTGCCAGCAGTGAGAGGGGGGGGTCAGGGGGCGAGCAGTTCTTC,CASSERGGSGGEQFF
TRBV6-5,NA,NA,TRBJ1-5,TGTGCCAGCAGTAAAGGGACACACAATCAGCCCCAGCATTTT,CASSKGTHNQPQHF
TRBV5-6,TRBD1,few,TRBJ1-4,TGTGCCAGCAGCTTGGGTGTGGGGACAGCGGTCCCCTCTAGGGAAAAACTGTTTTTT,CASSLGVGTAVPSREKLFF
TRBV5-1,TRBD1,NA,TRBJ2-7,TGCGCCAGCAGCTTGGGTTGGGGACAGGGCCCCTACGAGCAGTACTTC,CASSLGWGQGPYEQYF
TRBV2,NA,NA,TRBJ2-3,TGTGCCAGCACAATTTCACGCGGGCAAAAAAATAAAAGAGGCACAGATACGCAGTATTTT,CASTISRGQKNKRGTDTQYF
TRBV5-1,TRBD1,NA,TRBJ1-4,TGCGCCAGCAGCGATTCACAGGGGGATGAAAAACTGTTTTTT,CASSDSQGDEKLFF
TRBV7-6,NA,NA,TRBJ1-5,TGTGCCAGCAGCCTTGGGGGGGTTCAGCCCCAGCATTTT,CASSLGGVQPQHF
TRBV5-1,TRBD1,NA,TRBJ2-3,TGCGCCAGCAGCTTGGGGCCGGGACAGGAGAGGTATTTT,CASSLGPGQERYF
TRBV7-9,NA,NA,TRBJ1-1,TGTGCCAGCAGCTTACTGGGGGGAGTCCCTGAAGCTTTCTTT,CASSLLGGVPEAFF
TRBV6-1,NA,once,TRBJ1-2,TGTGCCAACTACAGGAGATGGACTGGCTACACCTTC,CANYRRWTGYTF
TRBV9,TRBD1,NA,TRBJ2-2,TGTGCCAGCCGCCCGACAGGGGACACCGGGGAGCTGTTTTTT,CASRPTGDTGELFF
TRBV7-4,TRBD1,NA,TRBJ2-1,TGTGCCAGCAGCGTCCGGGACAGGGGGCTCTACAATGAGCAGTTCTTC,CASSVRDRGLYNEQFF
TRBV7-8,TRBD2,NA,TRBJ2-5,TGTGCCAGTGAGACTAGCGGGGGTATGGAGACCCAGTACTTC,CASETSGGMETQYF
TRBV28,NA,NA,TRBJ1-1,TGTGCCAGCAGTTTATTACGGGTGGAGGGCACTGAAGCTTTCTTT,CASSLLRVEGTEAFF
TRBV20-1,NA,NA,TRBJ2-7,TGCAGTTCGAGCTGCCCCTACGAGCAGTACTTC,CSSSCPYEQYF
TRBV4-2,NA,NA,TRBJ1-2,TGTGCCAGCAGCCAAGAACATGAGACTGTTGGCTACACCTTC,CASSQEHETVGYTF
TRBV29-1,NA,NA,TRBJ1-5,TGCAGCGTAGCAGGCAGGGCTCAGCCCCAGCATTTT,CSVAGRAQPQHF
TRBV29-1,NA,NA,TRBJ1-2,TGCAGCGGAGAAACTAACTATGGCTACACCTTC,CSGETNYGYTF
TRBV27,NA,NA,TRBJ2-7,TGTGCCAGCAGTTTATCCCTAGACTCCTACGAGCAGTACTTC,CASSLSLDSYEQYF
TRBV28,TRBD1,NA,TRBJ2-5,TGTGCCAGCAGTTTTAGGGGGCCTGGAGAGGAGACCCAGTACTTC,CASSFRGPGEETQYF
TRBV4-1,NA,NA,TRBJ1-5,TGCGCCAGCAGCCAAGTTTGGGGGGTTCAGCCCCAGCATTTT,CASSQVWGVQPQHF
TRBV7-7,NA,NA,TRBJ2-1,TGTGCTAGCAGCTTTACAGGGCTCACTGAGCAGTTCTTC,CASSFTGLTEQFF
TRBV6-5,TRBD1,NA,TRBJ1-2,TGTGCCAGCAGTGACAGGGGGACAGATGGCTACACCTTC,CASSDRGTDGYTF
TRBV11-3,NA,few,TRBJ2-3,TGTGCCAGCAGCTTAGGAATCAGGGCGGCGGCTGAGGATACGCAGTATTTT,CASSLGIRAAAEDTQYF
TRBV18,NA,NA,TRBJ1-6,TGTGCCAGCTCACCACGAGCCAATTCACCCCTCCACTTT,CASSPRANSPLHF
TRBV9,NA,NA,TRBJ2-1,TGTGCCAGCAGCGCCCTAGCCTTGGACGCCTACAATGAGCAGTTCTTC,CASSALALDAYNEQFF
TRBV27,NA,few,TRBJ2-5,TGTGCCAGCAGCCCACAGGGTGCGGTTGAGACCCAGTACTTC,CASSPQGAVETQYF
TRBV18,TRBD1,NA,TRBJ1-2,TGTGCCAGCTCACCAGGGAAGACAGGGAAAAACTATGGCTACACCTTC,CASSPGKTGKNYGYTF
TRBV7-8,NA,NA,TRBJ2-5,TGTGCCAGCAGCCTACCCAGTGGGGAGCGCCTATCAGAGACCCAGTACTTC,CASSLPSGERLSETQYF
TRBV4-1,NA,NA,TRBJ2-1,TGCGCCAGCAGCCCCCCATGGGGCGGCTCGCCAGACAATGAGCAGTTCTTC,CASSPPWGGSPDNEQFF
TRBV5-4,TRBD1,NA,TRBJ2-7,TGTGCCAGCAGCTGGGGTAGGGGGACAGGGGATAGCTACGAGCAGTACTTC,CASSWGRGTGDSYEQYF
TRBV5-8,NA,NA,TRBJ1-2,TGTGCCAGCAGCGACAGCTCTCAGAGGAGGGGATACTATGGCTACACCTTC,CASSDSSQRRGYYGYTF